This entry features one T cell receptor (beta chain) sequence. The antigen it binds to is not known. Base qualities were left out, and no much larger clone turns up one base away. High-throughput TCR beta sequencing profiled peripheral blood CD8+ and CD4+ T cells from healthy donors, Susac syndrome patients and multiple sclerosis patients. The multiple sclerosis controls were treatment-naive patients who had stable or active relapsing-remitting disease and met the revised McDonald criteria. Bulk CD8+ and CD4+ T cells were purified by magnetic negative isolation, whereas CD8+ TEMRA cells were enriched by FACS. Blood was drawn into EDTA tubes, processed within 24 hours, and PBMCs were isolated by density gradient centrifugation. PBMCs intended for TCR sequencing were cryopreserved in liquid nitrogen and thawed later in a water bath at 37 degrees C. The sorted or isolated CD4+, CD8+ and CD8+ TEMRA cells had a purity of 90% or higher.

RNA was extracted using the RNeasy kit, and roughly 0.5 to 1 microgram was reverse transcribed with random hexamers. The immunoSEQ multiplex PCR assay, which covers 54 Vbeta and 13 Jbeta segments, was used to amplify TCR beta CDR3 regions. PCR amplification bias was corrected by using a synthetic template baseline for primer optimization and computational correction. Per the source publication's procedure: Reads were annotated to V, D and J genes according to IMGT and were analyzed with immunoSEQ Analyzer, with only productive sequences retained. Clonality was computed as one minus Shannon entropy normalized by log2 of the number of productive unique sequences. Public and private clones were assessed among the 100 most prevalent clones of each patient and control. Clones were defined as Susac-specific when absent from the healthy and MS cohorts, from some 1,100 published viral clones and from other ImmuneACCESS disease sequences. TCRdb reworked the public reads: Q25 trimming with fastp, MiXCR clone assembly, productive beta chains retained. Entries are consolidated by CDR3 protein sequence, retaining the most common genes and DNA. The V and J calls and clone size come from TCRdb's table, not from the authors' own analysis. The sample records some 150,000 distinct CDR3 sequences, 95% of which are singletons. The top ten clones comprise under 0.15% of the sample.

The record originates from a study of CD8 T cells in Susac syndrome (dated by TCRdb to 2018 to 2020). A note on the overall study: Repertoire sequencing was used to test whether CD8+ T cell activation and differentiation in Susac syndrome was antigen driven. The study compared CD8+ T cell repertoire clonality among 12 healthy donors, around 14 Susac syndrome patients and about 16 multiple sclerosis patients.

Results the study describes overall, beyond this receptor: The study acknowledged that relatively few individuals were included in the TCR sequencing and HLA analysis.

The CDR3 runs 15 amino acids, cysteine and phenylalanine included. The only DNA kept is the CDR3, 45 bases in frame from the first base. Cut back by 4 bases and 4 bases, the V and J ends lie 16 bases apart. CDR1 SGHAT and CDR2 FQNNGV were looked up in the germline V gene. The specimen sequenced was CD8+ T cells from PBMCs. Rearrangement joined TRBV11-2 to TRBJ1-2; confidence is insufficient to name the D gene. The clonotype originates from a human donor with multiple sclerosis. The DNA sequence follows: TGTGCCAGCAGCTCACCTTCCGCCAGTCTCTATGGCTACACCTTC. Its translation is CASSSPSASLYGYTF.